Listed here are 27 T cell receptor beta chains from one sample, sequenced in a study of identical twins. TCRdb re-called the 5' RACE reads through MiXCR, storing one row per CDR3 protein. The sample includes a few hundred thousand distinct CDR3 sequences, 14% seen only once; the top ten take more than 0.8%. This same sample was also part of a study on yellow fever vaccine responses in identical twins.

Sample: CD4+ T cells sorted from blood. Receptor source: a young woman in good health.

This clonotype occurred a few times. The CDR3 sequence is CASGSTGTRAYEQYF. CDR3 DNA sequence: TGTGCTAGTGGTAGCACCGGGACCAGAGCCTACGAGCAGTACTTC. The V call is TRBV12-5, the J call TRBJ2-7; D possibly uses TRBD1 or TRBD2 (5 bases each). V was cut by 5 bases and J by 2 bases, with 16 bases left in between. Germline V gives CDR1 LGHNT, CDR2 FRNRAP. The CDR3 runs to 15 residues.

This clonotype was counted many times. The V gene is TRBV12-3 or TRBV12-4, the J gene TRBJ2-1; possibly TRBD1 or TRBD2 for D (5 bases each). CDR3 length: 13 amino acids. Trimming took off 10 bases at V and 8 bases at J, with 18 bases between the two ends. The DNA for the CDR3 is TGTGCCATCGAAAACATCCGGGGCTATGAGCAGTTCTTC. It is translated as CAIENIRGYEQFF.

The chain links TRBV6-5 to TRBJ1-2; a weak D match, TRBD1 (6 bases). The CDR3 contains 13 residues. Deletions cut 0 bases from V and 6 bases from J, with 8 bases between. Looked up from germline, CDR1 is MNHEY and CDR2 is SVGAGI. The CDR3 spells CASSYSAGDGYTF. DNA for the CDR3: TGTGCCAGCAGTTACTCGGCAGGGGATGGCTACACCTTC.

The rearrangement links TRBV6-5 to TRBJ2-3; 7 bases agree with TRBD2. V was clipped by 2 bases and J by 6 bases; unmatched bases: 2. The CDR3 has 13 residues. The germline gives CDR1 MNHEY, CDR2 SVGAGI. CDR3 sequence: CASSYGLGDTQYF. DNA of the CDR3: TGTGCCAGCAGTTACGGACTAGGGGATACGCAGTATTTT.

J is TRBJ2-5 and V is TRBV5-1, with TRBD2 matching over 7 bases. Germline CDR1 and CDR2: SGHRS and YFSETQ. V lost 1 base and J lost 2; bases outside the gene matches: 2. There are 14 residues in the CDR3. CDR3 sequence (DNA): TGCGCCAGCAGCTTGAGCGGGATACAAGAGACCCAGTACTTC. Translated: CASSLSGIQETQYF.

This clonotype was counted a few times. The chain's CDR3 is CASSPGGREHYEQYF. CDR3 bases: TGTGCCAGCAGTCCGGGGGGCAGGGAACACTACGAGCAGTACTTC. The chain recombines TRBV12-3 or TRBV12-4 with TRBJ2-7; perhaps TRBD2 as D (7 bases). V lost 5 bases and J 3 bases, leaving 17 bases between the germline ends. The CDR3 extends over 15 amino acids.

The chain recombines TRBV5-1 with TRBJ2-3, with D possibly being TRBD2 (6 bases). V shed 4 bases and J shed 3 bases, with 12 bases lying between them. Germline-derived CDR1 and CDR2 are SGHRS and YFSETQ. The CDR3 runs to 14 residues. CDR3 bases: TGCGCCAGCAGCGAAAGGGACTTAACAGATACGCAGTATTTT. Translating it yields CASSERDLTDTQYF.

This clonotype was recorded at least ten times. CDR3 in amino acids: CASSLAGGKETQYF. In DNA, the CDR3 is TGTGCCAGCAGTTTAGCGGGGGGGAAAGAGACCCAGTACTTC. This chain joins TRBV12-3 or TRBV12-4 and TRBJ2-5, with TRBD2 matching 7 bases. This CDR3 comprises 14 residues. After removal of 0 bases from V and 3 bases from J, the junction contained 1 base not matched to a gene.

This clonotype has just a few counts. This rearrangement joins TRBV25-1 to TRBJ2-5; D remains unclear. The CDR3 runs 13 residues. V was shortened by 4 bases and J by 5 bases, with 11 bases between the two germline ends. Germline CDR1 MGHDK, CDR2 SYGVNS. The CDR3 DNA reads TGTGCCAGCAGTGGGGCATTGGGGGAGACCCAGTACTTC. Amino acid sequence: CASSGALGETQYF. The full variable domain, its missing parts supplied by reference TRBV25-1 and TRBJ2-5, is EADIYQTPRYLVIGTGKKITLECSQTMGHDKMYWYQQDPGMELHLIHYSYGVNSTEKGDLSSESTVSRIRTEHFPLTLESARPSHTSQYLCASSGALGETQYFGPGTRLLVL.

The chain links TRBV12-3 or TRBV12-4 to TRBJ2-7; D remains ambiguous. The CDR3 is 13 residues long. Trimming left V 7 bases short and J 3 bases short, with 13 bases between. Here the CDR3 reads CASIPNGHYEQYF. CDR3 nucleotide sequence: TGTGCCAGCATTCCCAACGGCCACTACGAGCAGTACTTC.

The V gene is TRBV7-9, the J gene TRBJ2-5; unclear D gene. V shed 4 bases and J shed 4 bases, with 10 bases lying between them. The CDR3 loop spans 13 amino acids. Germline assignment: CDR1 SEHNR and CDR2 FQNEAQ (reference sequence). The chain's CDR3 is CASSSEGGETQYF. As DNA, the CDR3 is TGTGCCAGCAGCTCGGAAGGTGGAGAGACCCAGTACTTC.

This rearrangement joins TRBV7-8 to TRBJ1-5; no definite D call. The CDR3 totals 13 residues. V shed 5 bases and J shed 7 bases, with 12 bases lying between them. Germline V gene data show CDR1 as SGHVS and CDR2 as FQNEAQ. The CDR3, as DNA: TGTGCCAGCAGCACGCGGATTGAACAGCCCCAGCATTTT. This encodes CASSTRIEQPQHF.

This clonotype was detected a few times. The chain combines TRBV11-2 with TRBJ2-7; possibly TRBD1 for D (6 bases). Per germline, CDR1 SGHAT and CDR2 FQNNGV. This CDR3 is 15 amino acids long. The V and J ends lost 5 bases and 2 bases respectively, with 16 bases between them. CDR3 sequence: CASSRLATGTYEQYF. In DNA form, the CDR3 reads TGTGCCAGCAGCCGCCTCGCTACAGGGACCTACGAGCAGTACTTC.

This clonotype was seen a few times. The chain uses TRBV6-1 and TRBJ2-1; 7 bases align to TRBD2. The CDR3 loop spans 13 amino acids. V shed 4 bases, J shed 9 bases, and the junction held 6 bases outside the gene matches. CDR1 and CDR2 (germline): MNHNS, SASEGT. CDR3 bases: TGTGCCAGCAGTGGTGGGAGGGCCAGTGAGCAGTTCTTC. Amino acids: CASSGGRASEQFF.

This clonotype was counted between two and nine times. This sequence joins TRBV20-1 and TRBJ2-7; D is possibly TRBD1 or TRBD2 (5 bases each). V lost 0 bases and J 0 bases, leaving 18 bases between the germline ends. Germline assignment: CDR1 DFQATT and CDR2 SNEGSKA (reference sequence). The CDR3 has 17 amino acids. The CDR3: CSARDRLEGRFSYEQYF. The CDR3 nucleotides read TGCAGTGCTAGAGATCGGCTCGAGGGGCGTTTCTCCTACGAGCAGTACTTC.

This clonotype was detected a few times. The chain uses TRBV20-1 and TRBJ2-1; D is ambiguous. Germline values: CDR1 DFQATT, CDR2 SNEGSKA (reference sequence). V lost 5 bases, J lost 2 bases, and 13 bases lay in between. CDR3 length equals 14 residues. The CDR3 protein is CSAPAAIPYNEQFF. The DNA for the CDR3 is TGCAGTGCTCCGGCAGCTATCCCCTACAATGAGCAGTTCTTC.

This chain links TRBV2 with TRBJ1-6; perhaps TRBD1 as D (6 bases). The germline CDR1 and CDR2 sequences are SNHLY and FYNNEI. V lost 2 bases and J 6 bases, leaving 11 bases between the germline ends. CDR3 length: 15 amino acids. The CDR3 DNA is TGTGCCAGCAGTGAAAATGGCAGGGGTAATTCACCCCTCCACTTT. Its translation is CASSENGRGNSPLHF.

At least ten counts were recorded for this clonotype. The rearrangement links TRBV5-1 to TRBJ2-7, with a possible D match to TRBD2 (5 bases). Trimming cost V 4 bases and J 2 bases, with 10 bases left between them. This CDR3 comprises 13 residues. Germline V gene data show CDR1 as SGHRS and CDR2 as YFSETQ. The CDR3 bases are TGCGCCAGCAGCGGGAGCTTGACCTACGAGCAGTACTTC. It yields the protein CASSGSLTYEQYF. Full variable domain (rest looked up from reference TRBV5-1 and TRBJ2-7): KAGVTQTPRYLIKTRGQQVTLSCSPISGHRSVSWYQQTPGQGLQFLFEYFSETQRNKGNFPGRFSGRQFSNSRSEMNVSTLELGDSALYLCASSGSLTYEQYFGPGTRLTVT.

This clonotype was detected only a few times. V usage is TRBV5-1 and J usage is TRBJ1-6; D remains unclear. The CDR3 is made up of 15 amino acids. From germline, CDR1 is SGHRS and CDR2 YFSETQ. The V and J ends lost 0 bases and 6 bases respectively, with 10 bases between them. In nucleotides, the CDR3 is TGCGCCAGCAGCTTGGACCTGACCTCTAATTCACCCCTCCACTTT. It codes for CASSLDLTSNSPLHF.

J is TRBJ2-5 and V is TRBV18; D is uncertain. CDR1 and CDR2 (germline): KGHSH, LQKENI. V was cut by 0 bases and J by 9 bases, with 11 bases left in between. The CDR3 has 13 amino acids. For the CDR3, the DNA is TGTGCCAGCTCACCACCGTCTTCGGCGTCCCAGTACTTC. Amino acid sequence: CASSPPSSASQYF. The full variable domain, completed using reference TRBV18 and TRBJ2-5, is NAGVMQNPRHLVRRRGQEARLRCSPMKGHSHVYWYRQLPEEGLKFMVYLQKENIIDESGMPKERFSAEFPKEGPSILRIQQVVRGDSAAYFCASSPPSSASQYFGPGTRLLVL.

The J gene is TRBJ2-2, the V gene TRBV6-5; D call uncertain. CDR3 size: 12 residues. Germline V gene sequence: CDR1 MNHEY, CDR2 SVGAGI. V gave up 2 bases and J gave up 6 bases, with 4 bases separating them. This CDR3 reads CASSYHPGELFF. In DNA form, the CDR3 reads TGTGCCAGCAGTTACCACCCCGGGGAGCTGTTTTTT.

This chain uses TRBV6-2 or TRBV6-3 with TRBJ2-1; a weak D match, TRBD1 (5 bases). CDR1 and CDR2 (germline): MNHEY, SVGEGT. This CDR3 contains 12 residues. Trimming stripped 4 bases from V and 9 bases from J, with 10 bases between. The CDR3 spells CASSSLGAEQFF. CDR3 in DNA: TGTGCCAGCAGTTCTTTAGGGGCTGAGCAGTTCTTC.

This chain joins TRBV4-3 and TRBJ2-1; 7 bases align to TRBD2. Germline CDR1 and CDR2: LGHNA and YSLEER. V trimming: 1 base; J trimming: 7 bases; junction bases outside the gene matches: 10. CDR3 length equals 16 residues. The CDR3 is CASSQGETSLLNEQFF. For the CDR3, the DNA is TGCGCCAGCAGCCAAGGCGAGACTAGCCTCTTAAATGAGCAGTTCTTC.

This clonotype was recorded a few times. CDR3 nucleotides: TGCAGCGCCGCGGACAGGGCCTACGAGCAGTACTTC. Protein product: CSAADRAYEQYF. The V gene is TRBV29-1, the J gene TRBJ2-7, with 8 bases identical to TRBD1. The CDR3 loop spans 12 amino acids. J lost 2 bases, V lost 7 bases, and 4 bases had no gene match. In germline, CDR1 is SQVTM, CDR2 ANQGSEA.

The sample holds a few counts of this clonotype. The chain has TRBV7-8 and TRBJ2-5, with TRBD1 as a possible D gene (5 bases). V dropped 5 bases and J dropped 4 bases, with 23 bases sitting between them. Germline values: CDR1 SGHVS, CDR2 FQNEAQ. The CDR3 is 17 residues long. As DNA, the CDR3 is TGTGCCAGCAGCCGAGAAAAAGGGGCCCCGGGCAGAGAGACCCAGTACTTC. Translated, it gives CASSREKGAPGRETQYF.

The chain recombines TRBV7-2 with TRBJ2-3, with D perhaps being TRBD1 or TRBD2 (6 bases each). CDR1 is SGHTA, CDR2 FQGNSA, per germline. The CDR3 consists of 15 residues. The V gene lost 2 bases and the J gene lost 2 bases, with 11 bases spanning the gap. The CDR3 is CASSLWRGITDTQYF. CDR3 sequence (DNA): TGTGCCAGCAGCTTATGGAGGGGGATCACAGATACGCAGTATTTT.

This clonotype was seen more than once but under ten times. The V call is TRBV20-1, the J call TRBJ2-1; TRBD2 matches at 9 bases. This CDR3 spans 15 amino acids. With V trimmed by 2 bases and J by 4 bases, 6 bases remained unmatched. Per germline, CDR1 DFQATT and CDR2 SNEGSKA (reference sequence). The CDR3 loop is CSARKSGGSYNEQFF. In DNA form, the CDR3 reads TGCAGTGCTAGAAAAAGCGGGGGGTCATACAATGAGCAGTTCTTC.